The rows below give T cell receptor beta chains drawn from one sample of a study of blood T cell repertoires in COVID-19. The table came from immunoSEQ multiplex PCR; TCRdb's copy has only in-frame clones and leaves some out. The repertoire holds 99,000 or so clones, with 75% to 90% as singletons. Sequenced input: peripheral blood. All receptors come from a man between 60 and 75 years old with acute or convalescent COVID-19. Each CDR3 is given with its conserved first and last residue. Fields, in order: V gene, clone size, J gene, D gene, CDR3 protein, CDR3 DNA. D genes are given only for firm matches. Rows may omit the clone size; those that give it use once, few, many or a size class.

v_call: TRBV7-9
clone_size: few
j_call: TRBJ1-4
d_call: NA
cdr3_aa: CASSLASGNGEKLFF
cdr3_nt: TGTGCCAGCAGCTTAGCGTCGGGGAACGGTGAAAAACTGTTTTTT

v_call: TRBV18
clone_size: NA
j_call: TRBJ2-1
d_call: NA
cdr3_aa: CASSPTRVDEQFF
cdr3_nt: TGTGCCAGCTCCCCTACTAGGGTCGATGAGCAGTTCTTC

v_call: TRBV24-1
clone_size: NA
j_call: TRBJ2-1
d_call: TRBD1
cdr3_aa: CATSRQGYNEQFF
cdr3_nt: TGTGCCACCAGCCGACAGGGGTACAATGAGCAGTTCTTC

v_call: TRBV5-4
clone_size: NA
j_call: TRBJ2-5
d_call: TRBD1
cdr3_aa: CASSLVGQAGETQYF
cdr3_nt: TGTGCCAGCAGCTTGGTGGGACAGGCGGGTGAGACCCAGTACTTC

v_call: TRBV10-2
clone_size: NA
j_call: TRBJ1-1
d_call: TRBD1
cdr3_aa: CASSHGTGSAFF
cdr3_nt: TGCGCCAGCAGCCACGGGACAGGGTCGGCTTTCTTT

v_call: TRBV7-9
clone_size: NA
j_call: TRBJ2-3
d_call: TRBD1
cdr3_aa: CASSPRTGGRTDTQYF
cdr3_nt: TGTGCCAGCAGCCCGAGGACAGGGGGCAGGACAGATACGCAGTATTTT

v_call: TRBV2
clone_size: few
j_call: TRBJ1-5
d_call: NA
cdr3_aa: CASRTGHLNQPQHF
cdr3_nt: TGTGCCAGCAGAACAGGGCACCTCAATCAGCCCCAGCATTTT

v_call: TRBV27
clone_size: few
j_call: TRBJ2-3
d_call: TRBD2
cdr3_aa: CASRLAGTDTQYF
cdr3_nt: TGTGCCAGCAGACTAGCGGGGACAGATACGCAGTATTTT

v_call: TRBV27
clone_size: NA
j_call: TRBJ2-7
d_call: TRBD1
cdr3_aa: CASSHRDRGREQYF
cdr3_nt: TGTGCCAGCAGCCACCGGGACAGGGGACGTGAGCAGTACTTC

v_call: TRBV19
clone_size: NA
j_call: TRBJ1-2
d_call: NA
cdr3_aa: CASRDLQGGYGYTF
cdr3_nt: TGTGCCAGTAGGGATTTACAGGGCGGCTATGGCTACACCTTC

v_call: TRBV28
clone_size: few
j_call: TRBJ1-5
d_call: TRBD1
cdr3_aa: CASSFSLQGAQPQHF
cdr3_nt: TGTGCCAGCAGTTTTTCCCTACAGGGGGCTCAGCCCCAGCATTTT

v_call: TRBV7-8
clone_size: NA
j_call: TRBJ1-1
d_call: NA
cdr3_aa: CASSLGRGGTEAFF
cdr3_nt: TGTGCCAGCAGCTTAGGTAGAGGGGGCACTGAAGCTTTCTTT

v_call: TRBV5-1
clone_size: NA
j_call: TRBJ2-5
d_call: TRBD1
cdr3_aa: CASSSLAGQGAGETQYF
cdr3_nt: TGCGCCAGCAGCTCCCTGGCTGGACAGGGGGCCGGAGAGACCCAGTACTTC

v_call: TRBV19
clone_size: NA
j_call: TRBJ2-1
d_call: NA
cdr3_aa: CASSIRGNEQFF
cdr3_nt: TGTGCCAGTAGTATACGGGGGAATGAGCAGTTCTTC

v_call: TRBV24-1
clone_size: NA
j_call: TRBJ2-1
d_call: TRBD1
cdr3_aa: CATSDPGTGAEQFF
cdr3_nt: TGTGCCACCAGTGATCCCGGGACAGGGGCTGAGCAGTTCTTC

v_call: TRBV5-5
clone_size: NA
j_call: TRBJ1-5
d_call: NA
cdr3_aa: CASSLQGSQPQHF
cdr3_nt: TGTGCCAGCAGCTTACAGGGCAGCCAGCCCCAGCATTTT

v_call: TRBV7-8
clone_size: NA
j_call: TRBJ1-4
d_call: NA
cdr3_aa: CASSFGPNEKLFF
cdr3_nt: TGTGCCAGCAGCTTTGGCCCTAATGAAAAACTGTTTTTT

v_call: TRBV24-1
clone_size: NA
j_call: TRBJ2-1
d_call: TRBD2
cdr3_aa: CATSDPGLAGRSYNEQFF
cdr3_nt: TGTGCCACCAGTGACCCAGGACTAGCGGGCCGCTCCTACAATGAGCAGTTCTTC